These 2 T cell receptor beta chains came from one sample sequenced in a study of lymphopenia after photon versus proton radiotherapy. The assay was immunoSEQ multiplex PCR, and TCRdb's table has in-frame clones only and misses some. The sample carries 60,000 to 75,000 clones, about 90% recorded once. This material consisted of peripheral blood, taken from a patient treated with proton-based radiotherapy. The receptors were gathered from an elderly man with esophageal cancer.

CDR3 in amino acids: CASSSSPNYGYTF. CDR3 nucleotide sequence: TGTGCCAGCAGTTCATCCCCTAACTATGGCTACACCTTC. V and J are TRBV6-5 and TRBJ1-2; D unclear. The V end lost 4 bases, the J end lost 0 bases, and 6 bases lay between the germline ends. Per germline, CDR1 MNHEY and CDR2 SVGAGI. The CDR3 has 13 residues.

This clone has just one count. This chain links TRBV19 with TRBJ1-3; 7 nucleotides match TRBD1. Trimming took 5 bases from V and 0 from J; bases not matched to a gene: 4. From germline, CDR1 is LNHDA and CDR2 SQIVND (reference sequence). CDR3 size: 15 residues. The CDR3 nucleotides read TGTGCCAGTAGTTGGCAGGGGGACTCTGGAAACACCATATATTTT. It translates to CASSWQGDSGNTIYF. Full variable domain (remainder filled in from reference TRBV19 and TRBJ1-3): DGGITQSPKYLFRKEGQNVTLSCEQNLNHDAMYWYRQDPGQGLRLIYYSQIVNDFQKGDIAEGYSVSREKKESFPLTVTSAQKNPTAFYLCASSWQGDSGNTIYFGEGSWLTVV.